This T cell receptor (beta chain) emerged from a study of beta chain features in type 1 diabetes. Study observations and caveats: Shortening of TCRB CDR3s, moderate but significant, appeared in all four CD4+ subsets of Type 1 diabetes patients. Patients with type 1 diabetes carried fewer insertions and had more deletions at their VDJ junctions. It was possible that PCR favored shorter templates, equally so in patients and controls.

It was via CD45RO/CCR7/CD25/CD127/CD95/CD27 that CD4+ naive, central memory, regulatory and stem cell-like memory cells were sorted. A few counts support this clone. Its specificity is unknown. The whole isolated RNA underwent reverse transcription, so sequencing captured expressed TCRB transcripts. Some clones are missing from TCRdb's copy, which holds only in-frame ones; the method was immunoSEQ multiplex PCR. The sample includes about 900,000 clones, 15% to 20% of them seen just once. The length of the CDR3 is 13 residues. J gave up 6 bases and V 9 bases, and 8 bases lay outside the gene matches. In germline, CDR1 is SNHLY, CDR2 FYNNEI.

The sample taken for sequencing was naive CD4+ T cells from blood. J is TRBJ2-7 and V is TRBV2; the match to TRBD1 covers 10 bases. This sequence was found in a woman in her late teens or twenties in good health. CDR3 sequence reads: CASSSGTGVEQYF. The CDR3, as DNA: TGTGCCAGTTCATCCGGGACAGGGGTCGAGCAGTACTTC.